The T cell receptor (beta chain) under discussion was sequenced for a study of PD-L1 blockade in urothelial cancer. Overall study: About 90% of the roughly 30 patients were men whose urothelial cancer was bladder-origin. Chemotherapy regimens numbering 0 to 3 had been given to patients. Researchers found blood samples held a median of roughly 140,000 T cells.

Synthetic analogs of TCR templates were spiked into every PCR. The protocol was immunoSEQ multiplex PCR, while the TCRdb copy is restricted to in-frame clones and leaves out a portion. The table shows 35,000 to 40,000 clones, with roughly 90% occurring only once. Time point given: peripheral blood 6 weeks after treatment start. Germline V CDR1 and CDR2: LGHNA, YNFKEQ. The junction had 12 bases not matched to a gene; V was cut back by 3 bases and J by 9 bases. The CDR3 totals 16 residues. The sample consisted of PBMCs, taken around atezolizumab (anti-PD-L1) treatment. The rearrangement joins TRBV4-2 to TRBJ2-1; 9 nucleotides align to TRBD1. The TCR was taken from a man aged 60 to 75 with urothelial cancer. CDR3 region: CASSQPISGDRAEQFF. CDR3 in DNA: TGTGCCAGCAGCCAGCCAATTTCCGGGGACAGGGCTGAGCAGTTCTTC.